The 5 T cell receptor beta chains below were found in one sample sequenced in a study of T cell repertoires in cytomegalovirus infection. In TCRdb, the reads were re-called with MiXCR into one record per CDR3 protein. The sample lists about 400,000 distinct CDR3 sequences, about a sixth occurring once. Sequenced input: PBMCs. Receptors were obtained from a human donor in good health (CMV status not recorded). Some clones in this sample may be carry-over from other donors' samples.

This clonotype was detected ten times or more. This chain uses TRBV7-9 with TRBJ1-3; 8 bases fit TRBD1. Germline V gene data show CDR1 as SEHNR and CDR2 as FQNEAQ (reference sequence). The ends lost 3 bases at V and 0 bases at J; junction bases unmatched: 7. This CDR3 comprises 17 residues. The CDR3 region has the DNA TGTGCCAGCAGCTTTGTCAGGGGGCTAGACTCTGGAAACACCATATATTTT. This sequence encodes CASSFVRGLDSGNTIYF.

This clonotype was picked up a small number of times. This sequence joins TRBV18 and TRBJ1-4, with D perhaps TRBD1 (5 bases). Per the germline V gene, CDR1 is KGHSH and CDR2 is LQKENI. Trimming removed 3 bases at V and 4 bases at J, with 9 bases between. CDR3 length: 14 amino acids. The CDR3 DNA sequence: TGTGCCAGCTCACCCCCGGGGGATAATGAAAAACTGTTTTTT. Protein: CASSPPGDNEKLFF.

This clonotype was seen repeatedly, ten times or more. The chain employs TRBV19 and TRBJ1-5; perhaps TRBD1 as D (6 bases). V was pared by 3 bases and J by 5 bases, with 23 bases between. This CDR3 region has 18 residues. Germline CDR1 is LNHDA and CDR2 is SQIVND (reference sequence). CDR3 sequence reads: CASSMKMGSWGLDQPQHF. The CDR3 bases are TGTGCCAGTAGTATGAAAATGGGGTCGTGGGGGCTGGATCAGCCCCAGCATTTT.

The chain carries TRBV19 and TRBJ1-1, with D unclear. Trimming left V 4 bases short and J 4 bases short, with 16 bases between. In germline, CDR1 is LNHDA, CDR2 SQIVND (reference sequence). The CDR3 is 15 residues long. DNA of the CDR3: TGTGCCAGTAGTACCTCCAGCCGTCGTGGCACTGAAGCTTTCTTT. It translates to CASSTSSRRGTEAFF. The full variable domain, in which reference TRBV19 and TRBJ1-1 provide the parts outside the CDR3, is DGGITQSPKYLFRKEGQNVTLSCEQNLNHDAMYWYRQDPGQGLRLIYYSQIVNDFQKGDIAEGYSVSREKKESFPLTVTSAQKNPTAFYLCASSTSSRRGTEAFFGQGTRLTVV.

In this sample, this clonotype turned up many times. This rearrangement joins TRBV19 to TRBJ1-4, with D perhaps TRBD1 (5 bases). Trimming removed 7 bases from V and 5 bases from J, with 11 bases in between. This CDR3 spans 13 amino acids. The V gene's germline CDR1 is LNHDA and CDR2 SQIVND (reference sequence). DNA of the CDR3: TGTGCCAGTAACGAGGGACCGAATGAAAAACTGTTTTTT. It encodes CASNEGPNEKLFF.